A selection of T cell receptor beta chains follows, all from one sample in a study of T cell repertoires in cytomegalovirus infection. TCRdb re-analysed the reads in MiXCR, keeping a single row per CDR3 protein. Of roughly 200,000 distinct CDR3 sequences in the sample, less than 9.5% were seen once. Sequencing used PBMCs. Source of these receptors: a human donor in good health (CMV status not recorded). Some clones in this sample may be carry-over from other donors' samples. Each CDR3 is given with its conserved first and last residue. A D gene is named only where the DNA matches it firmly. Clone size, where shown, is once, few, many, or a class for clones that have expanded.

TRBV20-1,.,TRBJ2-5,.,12,TGCAGTGCTAGACTAGTAGGAGAGACCCAGTACTTC,CSARLVGETQYF
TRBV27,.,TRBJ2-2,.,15,TGTGCCGGCAGTCCCCAAGGGTGGAACACCGGGGAGCTGTTTTTT,CAGSPQGWNTGELFF
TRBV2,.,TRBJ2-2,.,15,TGTGCCAGCAGTGAATTCAGTGCGAACACCGGGGAGCTGTTTTTT,CASSEFSANTGELFF
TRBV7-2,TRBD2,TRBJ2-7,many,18,TGTGCCAGCAGCGTATCCCCAGGGACTAGCGGGGGGGATTACGAGCAGTACTTC,CASSVSPGTSGGDYEQYF
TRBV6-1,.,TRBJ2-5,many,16,TGTGCCAGCAGTCGGAGAGGGGCTTTAATTCAAGAGACCCAGTACTTC,CASSRRGALIQETQYF
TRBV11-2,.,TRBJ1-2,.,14,TGTGCCAGCAGCTTAGGGGGAGATCACTATGGCTACACCTTC,CASSLGGDHYGYTF
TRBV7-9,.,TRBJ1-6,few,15,TGTGCCAGCAGCTTAGTGGACACCGGTTTAACACCCCTCCACTTT,CASSLVDTGLTPLHF
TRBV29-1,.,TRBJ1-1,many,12,TGCAGCGTTGCCGCGGGGAGAACTGAAGCTTTCTTT,CSVAAGRTEAFF
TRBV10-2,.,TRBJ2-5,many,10,TGCGCCAGTGGAGGGGAGACCCAGTACTTC,CASGGETQYF
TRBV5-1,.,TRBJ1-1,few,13,TGCGCCAGCAGCTTGGGGGACGGTGGAATGGCTTTCTTT,CASSLGDGGMAFF
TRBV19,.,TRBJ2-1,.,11,TGTGCCAGTAGTAGCATGGCTGAGCAGTTCTTC,CASSSMAEQFF
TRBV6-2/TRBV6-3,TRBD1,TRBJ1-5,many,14,TGTGCCAGCAGCTGGGGAGGGGGCGAGCAGCCCCAGCATTTT,CASSWGGGEQPQHF
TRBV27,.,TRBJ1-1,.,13,TGTGCCAGCAGTTCGTGGGTGAACACTGAAGCTTTCTTT,CASSSWVNTEAFF
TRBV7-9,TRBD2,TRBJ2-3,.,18,TGTGCCAGCAGCTTAGCGGGACTAGCGAGGGCTAGCACAGATACGCAGTATTTT,CASSLAGLARASTDTQYF
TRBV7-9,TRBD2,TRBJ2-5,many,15,TGTGCCAGCAGCTTTCCTAGCGGGGGCGAAGAGACCCAGTACTTC,CASSFPSGGEETQYF
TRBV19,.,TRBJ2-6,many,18,TGTGCCAGTAGTCAAGATCCGGTCTCTAGTTCTGGGGCCAACGTCCTGACTTTC,CASSQDPVSSSGANVLTF
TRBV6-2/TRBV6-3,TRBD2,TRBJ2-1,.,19,TGTGCCAGCAGTTACTTTAGCGGGGAGCCCATTCCCACATACAATGAGCAGTTCTTC,CASSYFSGEPIPTYNEQFF
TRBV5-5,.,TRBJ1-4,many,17,TGTGCCAGCAGTTACGACAGAAACATAGCAACTAATGAAAAACTGTTTTTT,CASSYDRNIATNEKLFF
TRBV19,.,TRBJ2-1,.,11,TGTGCCAGTAGCCTCGCCGGGCCCCCTTTCTTC,CASSLAGPPFF
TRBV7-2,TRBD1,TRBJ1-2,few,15,TGTGCCAGCAACCCATCGACAGGGGGCTTCTATGGCTACACCTTC,CASNPSTGGFYGYTF